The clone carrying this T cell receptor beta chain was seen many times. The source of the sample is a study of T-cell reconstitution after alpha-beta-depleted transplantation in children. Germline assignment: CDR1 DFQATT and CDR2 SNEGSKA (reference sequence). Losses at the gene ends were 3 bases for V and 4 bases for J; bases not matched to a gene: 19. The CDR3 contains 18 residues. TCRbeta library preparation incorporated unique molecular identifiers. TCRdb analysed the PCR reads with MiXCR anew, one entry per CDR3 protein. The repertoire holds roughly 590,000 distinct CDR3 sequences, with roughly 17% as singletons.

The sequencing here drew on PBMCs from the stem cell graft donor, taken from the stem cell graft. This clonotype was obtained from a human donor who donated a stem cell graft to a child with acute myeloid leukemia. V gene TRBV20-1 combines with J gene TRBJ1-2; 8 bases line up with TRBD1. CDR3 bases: TGCAGTGCTAGGATCTACGACAGGGGTTGGCATTCAGTCTATGGCTACACCTTC. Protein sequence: CSARIYDRGWHSVYGYTF.